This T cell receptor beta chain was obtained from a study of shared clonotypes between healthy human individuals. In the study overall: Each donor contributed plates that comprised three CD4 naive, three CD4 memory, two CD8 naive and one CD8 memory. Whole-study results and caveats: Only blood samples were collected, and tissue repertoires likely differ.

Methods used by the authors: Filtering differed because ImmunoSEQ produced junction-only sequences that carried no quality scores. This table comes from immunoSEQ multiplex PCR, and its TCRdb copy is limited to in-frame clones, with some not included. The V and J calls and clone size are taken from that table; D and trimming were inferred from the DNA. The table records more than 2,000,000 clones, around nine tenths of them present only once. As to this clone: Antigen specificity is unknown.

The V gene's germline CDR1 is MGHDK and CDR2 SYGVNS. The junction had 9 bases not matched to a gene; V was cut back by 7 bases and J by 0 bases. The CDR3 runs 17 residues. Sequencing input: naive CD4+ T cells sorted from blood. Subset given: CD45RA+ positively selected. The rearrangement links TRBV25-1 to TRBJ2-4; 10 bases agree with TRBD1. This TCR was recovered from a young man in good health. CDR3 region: CASKGQGPSIAKNIQYF. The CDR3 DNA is TGTGCCAGCAAGGGACAGGGGCCTAGCATAGCCAAAAACATTCAGTACTTC.